A single sample gave rise to the 32 T cell receptor beta chains below, sequenced in a study of cytomegalovirus exposure and HLA in healthy donors. The primer mix had 60 Vbeta and 13 Jbeta primers. The protocol was immunoSEQ multiplex PCR, while the TCRdb copy is restricted to in-frame clones and leaves out a portion. The table includes about 110,000 clones, around 64% detected once. Sequenced sample: PBMCs. These receptors originate from a man aged 25 to 40 in good health and CMV-seropositive.

The rearrangement links TRBV4-1 to TRBJ2-3; 7 bases fit TRBD2. Germline CDR1 and CDR2: MGHRA and YSYEKL. Unmatched junction bases numbered 5, after V lost 0 bases and J lost 11 bases. The CDR3 is made up of 13 amino acids. CDR3 sequence: CASSQDGASGQYF. CDR3 nucleotide sequence: TGCGCCAGCAGCCAAGATGGGGCTAGCGGGCAGTATTTT.

The chain is built from TRBV5-6 and TRBJ2-5; TRBD1 matches at 9 bases. Germline V gives CDR1 SGHDT, CDR2 YYEEEE. This CDR3 is built from 14 residues. V was clipped by 4 bases and J by 5 bases; unmatched bases: 6. Here the CDR3 DNA reads TGTGCCAGCAGCCCCACAGGGGGCCGCGAGACCCAGTACTTC. It codes for CASSPTGGRETQYF.

The table lists this clone with a count of one. This rearrangement joins TRBV7-9 to TRBJ1-1, with 9 bases matching TRBD1. This CDR3 spans 16 amino acids. Per germline, CDR1 SEHNR and CDR2 FQNEAQ (reference sequence). The V segment lost 0 bases and the J segment 7 bases; nucleotides outside the gene matches: 9. CDR3 amino acids: CASSLAATGGGHEAFF. CDR3 coding DNA: TGTGCCAGCAGCTTAGCGGCGACAGGGGGTGGTCATGAAGCTTTCTTT.

The chain employs TRBV6-5 and TRBJ1-6; 8 bases map to TRBD1. J gave up 10 bases and V 2 bases, and 4 bases lay outside the gene matches. There are 14 residues in the CDR3. Per germline, CDR1 MNHEY and CDR2 SVGAGI. CDR3 DNA sequence: TGTGCCAGCAGTTACCGGGACAGGAGGTCACCCCTCCACTTT. Amino acids: CASSYRDRRSPLHF.

The chain joins TRBV5-1 to TRBJ2-5; 8 positions match TRBD1. J was trimmed by 5 bases and V by 4 bases; bases with no gene match: 13. The germline V gene has CDR1 SGHRS and CDR2 YFSETQ. The CDR3 is 16 residues long. CDR3 nucleotide sequence: TGCGCCAGCAGCCTAGGGGACAGGCCGGGGAAGGAGACCCAGTACTTC. Residues: CASSLGDRPGKETQYF.

The chain recombines TRBV6-6 with TRBJ1-2, with TRBD1 identical over 10 bases. This CDR3 has 16 residues. The germline V gene has CDR1 MNHNY and CDR2 SVGAGI (reference sequence). V trimming: 4 bases; J trimming: 4 bases; junction bases outside the gene matches: 9. The CDR3 loop reads CASSFRPTGGSYGYTF. The CDR3 DNA reads as TGTGCCAGCAGTTTCCGGCCGACAGGGGGCTCCTATGGCTACACCTTC.

As DNA, the CDR3 is TGTGCCAGCAGGCCCCGAGGGGGTGCAACTAATGAAAAACTGTTTTTT. Protein sequence: CASRPRGGATNEKLFF. The chain joins TRBV5-6 to TRBJ1-4; D might be TRBD1 (6 bases). The germline V gene has CDR1 SGHDT and CDR2 YYEEEE. CDR3 length equals 16 residues. The V and J ends lost 5 bases and 0 bases respectively, with 14 bases between them.

V usage is TRBV7-9 and J usage is TRBJ2-1; D is possibly TRBD2 (6 bases). Trimming shortened V by 5 bases and J by 2 bases, and 25 bases separated the two germline ends. This CDR3 is built from 19 residues. The germline CDR1 and CDR2 sequences are SEHNR and FQNEAQ (reference sequence). The CDR3 reads CASSHGTGELRVPYNEQFF. The DNA for the CDR3 is TGTGCCAGCAGCCATGGGACGGGGGAGCTTCGAGTCCCCTACAATGAGCAGTTCTTC.

This rearrangement joins TRBV28 to TRBJ2-7; TRBD1 matches at 11 bases. Germline V lookup: CDR1 MDHEN, CDR2 SYDVKM. V lost 5 bases to trimming and J lost 0 bases; unmatched junction nucleotides: 6. This CDR3 has 16 amino acids. The CDR3 nucleotides read TGTGCCAGCAGTCCGTCGGACAGGGGGCTCTCCTACGAGCAGTACGTC. Its protein is CASSPSDRGLSYEQYV.

For this clone: This CDR3 is also generated by other DNA sequences in the sample. CDR3 amino acids: CASSLTGGNQPQHF. CDR3 coding DNA: TGTGCCAGCAGCTTAACGGGTGGGAATCAGCCCCAGCATTTT. The V gene is TRBV7-2, the J gene TRBJ1-5; D call uncertain. Per the germline V gene, CDR1 is SGHTA and CDR2 is FQGNSA. The CDR3 sequence is 14 residues long. Trimming removed 2 bases at V and 4 bases at J, with 9 bases between. The full variable domain, in which reference TRBV7-2 and TRBJ1-5 provide the parts outside the CDR3, is GAGVSQSPSNKVTEKGKDVELRCDPISGHTALYWYRQSLGQGLEFLIYFQGNSAPDKSGLPSDRFSAERTGGSVSTLTIQRTQQEDSAVYLCASSLTGGNQPQHFGDGTRLSIL.

This clone was observed a handful of times. This rearrangement joins TRBV6-1 to TRBJ2-7, with 8 bases lining up with TRBD2. Germline assignment: CDR1 MNHNS and CDR2 SASEGT. The CDR3 runs 15 residues. V lost 7 bases to trimming and J lost 3 bases; unmatched junction nucleotides: 11. CDR3 region: CASTPPSGGSYEQYF. CDR3 coding DNA: TGTGCCAGCACCCCCCCCAGCGGGGGTAGCTACGAGCAGTACTTC.

V gene TRBV19 combines with J gene TRBJ2-3; 7 bases line up with TRBD1. Per germline, CDR1 LNHDA and CDR2 SQIVND (reference sequence). This CDR3 spans 15 amino acids. V trimming: 4 bases; J trimming: 5 bases; junction bases outside the gene matches: 9. CDR3 sequence reads: CASSTGTASGDTQYF. The CDR3 coding sequence is TGTGCCAGTAGTACCGGGACAGCTTCGGGAGATACGCAGTATTTT.

This clone was seen once. The V call is TRBV4-1, the J call TRBJ2-7; 7 nucleotides agree with TRBD2. With V trimmed by 2 bases and J by 7 bases, 8 bases remained unmatched. This CDR3 has 14 amino acids. Germline lookup yields CDR1 MGHRA and CDR2 YSYEKL. CDR3 nucleotide sequence: TGCGCCAGCAGCCAACTTACAGGAGCGGGGGAGCAGTACTTC. Amino acid sequence: CASSQLTGAGEQYF.

This clone came up a few times. The J gene is TRBJ2-3, the V gene TRBV7-4, with D possibly being TRBD2 (5 bases). Germline loops: CDR1 SGHVT, CDR2 SQSDAQ. CDR3 length: 13 amino acids. V lost 7 bases, J lost 2 bases, and 10 bases lay in between. Written as DNA, the CDR3 is TGTGCCAGCAATGGACTGTACACAGATACGCAGTATTTT. Translated: CASNGLYTDTQYF.

The V gene is TRBV7-3, the J gene TRBJ1-5; D gene unclear. The V gene's germline CDR1 is SGHTA and CDR2 FQGTGA. V was trimmed by 3 bases and J by 4 bases, leaving 7 bases between them. The CDR3 sequence is 13 residues long. For the CDR3, the DNA is TGTGCCAGCAGCTTTAGTCCGAATCAGCCCCAGCATTTT. This gives the protein CASSFSPNQPQHF.

V is TRBV27 and J is TRBJ1-5; D not certain. V lost 3 bases to trimming and J lost 5 bases, with 8 bases between them. The CDR3 length is 13 residues. The V gene's germline CDR1 is MNHEY and CDR2 SMNVEV (reference sequence). The CDR3 nucleotides read TGTGCCAGCAGTTTCGGAGTGCATCAGCCCCAGCATTTT. Protein product: CASSFGVHQPQHF.

The CDR3 sequence is CSAGGGAGVYNEQFF. CDR3 nucleotides: TGCAGCGCCGGAGGGGGGGCTGGCGTCTACAATGAGCAGTTCTTC. This chain uses TRBV29-1 with TRBJ2-1, with D possibly matching TRBD2 (7 bases). The V end was cut by 7 bases, the J end by 3 bases, with 19 bases between. Per the germline V gene, CDR1 is SQVTM and CDR2 is ANQGSEA. The CDR3 runs 15 residues.

V is TRBV4-1 and J is TRBJ1-2; D unclear. The germline V gene encodes CDR1 MGHRA and CDR2 YSYEKL. This CDR3 region has 14 residues. V was shortened by 0 bases and J by 5 bases, with 10 bases between the two germline ends. CDR3 DNA sequence: TGCGCCAGCAGCCAAGATCTTGGCAGTTATGGCTACACCTTC. Encoded protein: CASSQDLGSYGYTF.

V usage is TRBV10-3 and J usage is TRBJ1-2, with 7 bases aligning to TRBD1. With V trimmed by 7 bases and J by 8 bases, 10 bases remained unmatched. The CDR3 consists of 13 residues. The germline gives CDR1 ENHRY, CDR2 SYGVKD. The CDR3 DNA reads TGTGCCATCACTCCCGACAGGGACGGGGGCTACACCTTC. This codes for CAITPDRDGGYTF.

The genes are TRBV28 and TRBJ2-7, with 9 bases fitting TRBD2. V lost 5 bases and J lost 4; bases outside the gene matches: 9. CDR3 length equals 15 residues. Germline V CDR1 and CDR2: MDHEN, SYDVKM. In DNA, the CDR3 is TGTGCCAGCAGTCGTCGGCGGGAGGGCAGGTACGAGCAGTACGTC. Protein sequence: CASSRRREGRYEQYV.

Comments on this clone: Mismatch with germline at one junction end may stem from a read error. This sequence joins TRBV4-1 and TRBJ2-1, with TRBD1 identical over 7 bases. Germline lookup yields CDR1 MGHRA and CDR2 YSYEKL. The CDR3 is 17 amino acids. The CDR3 sequence: CASNQGRGRTTYNEQFF. The CDR3 region has the DNA TGCGCCAGCAACCAAGGTAGGGGGCGCACCACCTACAATGAGCAGTTCTTC.

The V gene is TRBV5-1, the J gene TRBJ1-3; the match to TRBD1 covers 8 bases. The junction had 3 bases not matched to a gene; V was cut back by 1 base and J by 3 bases. This CDR3 has 15 residues. Germline V lookup: CDR1 SGHRS, CDR2 YFSETQ. CDR3: CASSLSGTGGNTIYF. CDR3 DNA: TGCGCCAGCAGCTTGTCTGGGACAGGTGGAAACACCATATATTTT.

The chain combines TRBV4-2 with TRBJ1-1; D might be TRBD1 (5 bases). The V end lost 0 bases, the J end lost 8 bases, and 13 bases lay between the germline ends. CDR3 length equals 14 residues. CDR1 and CDR2 (germline): LGHNA, YNFKEQ. Written as DNA, the CDR3 is TGTGCCAGCAGCCAAGATCGCACAGGTCAAGAAGCTTTCTTT. This translates into CASSQDRTGQEAFF.

This clone was detected only a few times. J is TRBJ1-4 and V is TRBV13, with 8 bases that match TRBD1. CDR1 is PRHDT, CDR2 FYEKMQ, per germline (reference sequence). The V segment lost 1 base and the J segment 8 bases; nucleotides outside the gene matches: 15. The CDR3 consists of 18 residues. In DNA, the CDR3 is TGTGCCAGCAGCTTAGCCGTTCTGGACAGGGAGGTCGGGGAAAAACTGTTTTTT. This gives the protein CASSLAVLDREVGEKLFF.

The count of this clone is one. V gene TRBV9 combines with J gene TRBJ1-1; weak D call: TRBD1 (6 bases). CDR3 length equals 14 residues. Between the trimmed V and J ends, which lost 3 bases and 4 bases, there was a span of 13 bases. CDR1 and CDR2 from the germline V gene are SGDLS and YYNGEE. DNA of the CDR3: TGTGCCAGCAGCGAGGGACACTCAAGCACTGAAGCTTTCTTT. Translated: CASSEGHSSTEAFF.

Only a few counts were recorded for this clone. This chain uses TRBV5-6 with TRBJ2-7, with TRBD1 as a possible D gene (7 bases). This CDR3 has 14 residues. Germline V gene lookup returns CDR1 SGHDT and CDR2 YYEEEE. V lost 4 bases and J lost 3, with 14 bases in between. CDR3 nucleotide sequence: TGTGCCAGCAGCGCGGGGACAGCCAGCTACGAGCAGTACGTC. Amino acids: CASSAGTASYEQYV.

V and J are TRBV5-1 and TRBJ2-1; maybe TRBD1 (5 bases). This CDR3 comprises 13 residues. Germline CDR1 and CDR2: SGHRS and YFSETQ. V lost 2 bases to trimming and J lost 5 bases, with 8 bases between them. The CDR3: CASSLPGNNEQFF. Written as DNA, the CDR3 is TGCGCCAGCAGCTTACCAGGGAACAATGAGCAGTTCTTC. The whole variable domain, remainder taken from reference TRBV5-1 and TRBJ2-1, is KAGVTQTPRYLIKTRGQQVTLSCSPISGHRSVSWYQQTPGQGLQFLFEYFSETQRNKGNFPGRFSGRQFSNSRSEMNVSTLELGDSALYLCASSLPGNNEQFFGPGTRLTVL.

The chain couples TRBV5-1 to TRBJ2-7; 8 positions match TRBD1. The CDR3 contains 14 residues. The germline V gene encodes CDR1 SGHRS and CDR2 YFSETQ. V trimming: 7 bases; J trimming: 3 bases; junction bases outside the gene matches: 9. DNA of the CDR3: TGCGCCAGCGCGAGGGGGACAGGAGACTACGAGCAGTACTTC. Translating gives CASARGTGDYEQYF.

The rearrangement joins TRBV9 to TRBJ2-7; 7 positions match TRBD1. The CDR3 loop spans 14 amino acids. Germline CDR1 SGDLS, CDR2 YYNGEE. V shed 4 bases and J 4 bases; nucleotides not matched to a gene: 8. In DNA form, the CDR3 reads TGTGCCAGCAGCCCCCCCGGACAGGCTTACGAGCAGTACTTC. Amino acid sequence: CASSPPGQAYEQYF.

The chain employs TRBV9 and TRBJ2-1; TRBD2 aligns across 8 bases. This CDR3 region has 16 residues. Per germline, CDR1 SGDLS and CDR2 YYNGEE. Trimming removed 0 bases from V and 5 bases from J; junction bases left unmatched: 7. The DNA of the CDR3 is TGTGCCAGCAGCGTAGTAGGTAGCGGGATAAACAATGAGCAGTTCTTC. It translates to CASSVVGSGINNEQFF.

The chain employs TRBV19 and TRBJ1-5; D is undetermined. V was clipped by 3 bases and J by 0 bases, with 15 bases between them. Per germline, CDR1 LNHDA and CDR2 SQIVND (reference sequence). The CDR3 is 17 amino acids. The CDR3 nucleotides read TGTGCCAGTAGTATGAATCGGGCGGGAAATAGCAATCAGCCCCAGCATTTT. Translated: CASSMNRAGNSNQPQHF.

The J gene is TRBJ1-1, the V gene TRBV10-1; TRBD1 is a possible D gene (5 bases). Trimming shortened V by 7 bases and J by 1 base, and 16 bases separated the two germline ends. The CDR3 spans 15 residues. CDR1 and CDR2 (germline): WNHNN, SYGVQD (reference sequence). CDR3 bases: TGCGCCAGCAATCGGGGGGAGTTGAGGAACACTGAAGCTTTCTTT. Encoded protein: CASNRGELRNTEAFF.